The clone carrying this T cell receptor beta chain was detected only a few times. No antigen is known for it. cDNA libraries for TCR beta contained unique molecular identifiers. TCRdb re-called the PCR reads through MiXCR, storing one row per CDR3 protein. The repertoire holds about 500,000 distinct CDR3 sequences, around 40% seen once, with around 10% in the top ten. The data were taken from a study of post-analysis software for immune sequencing data. In germline, CDR1 is SNHLY, CDR2 FYNNEI. Germline trimming cut 4 bases from V and 5 bases from J; bases unmatched to any gene: 8. The CDR3 is 15 amino acids. Whole-study results and caveats: Five or six TRBV segments were significantly more frequent in patients than in controls. TRBV5-6, TRBV5-1 and TRBV20-1 were among these segments. Same-batch preparations were strongly co-clustered by F measure.

Sequencing was done on a sample of blood. This rearrangement joins TRBV2 to TRBJ2-5; 9 positions agree with TRBD1. The clonotype originates from a girl aged 5 to 17 with multiple sclerosis. In DNA form, the CDR3 reads TGTGCCAGCAGTGGACCGACAGGGGGTTTGGAGACCCAGTACTTC. This encodes CASSGPTGGLETQYF.